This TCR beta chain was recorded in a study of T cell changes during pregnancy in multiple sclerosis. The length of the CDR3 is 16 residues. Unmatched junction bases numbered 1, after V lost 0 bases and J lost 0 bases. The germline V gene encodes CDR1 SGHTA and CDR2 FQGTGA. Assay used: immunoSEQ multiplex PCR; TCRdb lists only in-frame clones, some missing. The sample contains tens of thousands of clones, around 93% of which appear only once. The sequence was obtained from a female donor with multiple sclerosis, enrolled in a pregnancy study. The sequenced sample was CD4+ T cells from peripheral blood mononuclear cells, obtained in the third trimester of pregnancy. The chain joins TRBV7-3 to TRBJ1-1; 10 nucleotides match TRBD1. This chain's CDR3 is CASSLTGTGVNTEAFF. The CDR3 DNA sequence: TGTGCCAGCAGCTTAACTGGGACAGGGGTGAACACTGAAGCTTTCTTT.